This entry describes one T cell receptor beta chain. Its antigen is still unknown. Per the germline V gene, CDR1 is SGHDN and CDR2 is FVKESK. With 1 base removed from V and 6 bases from J, the gap between germline ends came to 10 bases. The length of the CDR3 is 13 residues. TCRdb redid the calling of the 5' RACE reads with MiXCR, one entry per CDR3 protein. The sample consists of roughly 140,000 distinct CDR3 sequences, 44% of them appearing once. The data belong to a study of CD8 T cells in ankylosing spondylitis. The study's findings and limits: Several highly homologous variants made up a TCR beta motif, and this motif appeared characteristic of ankylosing spondylitis blood. Clones linked with disease were CD8+ and fairly uncommon in the peripheral blood. The clones that were linked to disease were reported to be significantly enriched in matched synovial fluid samples from ankylosing spondylitis patients.

The chain combines TRBV14 with TRBJ2-7; D not certain. The TCR was taken from a male donor with ankylosing spondylitis. Sequencing was carried out using synovial fluid, either unsorted or a sorted T cell fraction (not recorded which). The CDR3: CASSQVIPAEQYF. CDR3 nucleotides: TGTGCCAGCAGCCAAGTGATCCCAGCCGAGCAGTACTTC.